This T cell receptor beta chain is from a study of read filtering for tumor transcriptome and immune sequencing (TCRdb year 2020). With regard to the full study: The cohort was composed of 17 male and 11 to 15 female patients, with a mean age of 65.9 years and an age range of about 40 to 90. TCR-region mapped reads per sample ranged from about 4 to 10.27 million with IR-seq versus only 85 to 1273 with RNA-seq. The study compared TCR repertoires from targeted immune repertoire sequencing and bulk whole-transcriptome sequencing run on the same bone marrow samples. Under revised international staging, roughly 8 patients fell into R-ISS I, around 15 into R-ISS II and about 7 into R-ISS III. A main aim was a read-filtering strategy for immune repertoire data, specifically whether clonotypes supported by a single read should be removed. After DNase treatment, whole-transcriptome libraries were prepared using the TruSeq RNA Access Library Prep Kit.

Each patient had bone marrow sampled at the time of active disease. Ficoll-Hypaque density gradient centrifugation was used to isolate bone marrow mononuclear cells. Myeloma plasma cells were removed and CD138-negative cells were collected by negative selection after labeling with CD138 magnetic microbeads on a MACS separator. The purity of the isolated cells was checked by flow cytometry with CD138 antibodies on an Attune NxT. Total RNA was extracted with TRIzol reagent and quantified with a NanoDrop spectrophotometer. For each patient, paired RNA-seq and IR-seq were run on the CD138-negative bone marrow sample from that patient. What the work shows at the level of the full study, not this receptor alone: Single-read clonotypes made up about 82% of clonotypes but only about 3.5% of total reads in IR-seq, compared with more than 65% of clonotypes and roughly 49% of reads in RNA-seq. Rather than purified T cells, the sorted CD138-negative fraction was a mixed bone marrow immune population. IR-seq captured clonotypes at much higher depth and more reliably than RNA-seq, and smaller IR-seq throughput sufficed to identify most shared clonotypes. Removing single-read clonotypes increased the correlation between IR-seq and RNA-seq shared clonotype proportions.

The CDR3 contains 14 residues, cysteine and phenylalanine counted. Of the read, only the CDR3 DNA is kept; its 42 bases are in frame from base 1. The germline V gene yields MNHEY for CDR1 and SVGEGT for CDR2. Starting from 350 to 500 ng RNA, TCR libraries were constructed with the Immunoverse kit using molecular barcoded adaptors that cover the alpha/delta and beta/gamma chains. TCR library preparation used the same RNA that was used for transcriptome sequencing. An Illumina HiSeq 4000 with 2 x 150 cycles was used to sequence the TCR libraries. The study's processing was this. MiXCR aligned TCR reads to human V, D, J and C references and assembled the aligned reads into CDR3 clonotypes, with quality filtering and error correction included. The tcR package in R was used to analyze clonotype counts and gene usage diversity. Raw mapping reads were checked after the RNA-seq reads had been mapped by STAR aligner version 2.5.3a onto the human GRCh37 genome. IR-seq fastq files were randomly downsampled with Seqtk 1.3 to test the effect of sequencing depth on detected clonotypes. Using fastp at Q25 and MiXCR, TCRdb reprocessed the public reads and kept productive beta chains. CDR3 protein sequences are deduplicated, and each keeps its most common genes and DNA. None of the V and J calls come from the authors' own analysis; TCRdb made them. This sample comprises some 140,000 distinct CDR3 sequences, less than 15% of them detected only once. About 7.7% of the sample is held by the ten biggest clonotypes.

This clonotype was recorded many times. Its antigen target is currently unknown. One end of the junction fails to match germline, which may point to a read error. Rearrangement joined TRBV6-2 or TRBV6-3 to TRBJ2-7; no D segment can be confidently identified. The TCR comes from a donor at least 40 years old with multiple myeloma. Sequencing input: a population of CD138-negative cells sorted from bone marrow. In the paper's terms, the cell subset or site label means: bone marrow mononuclear cells depleted of CD138+ plasma/myeloma cells by negative magnetic selection. The CDR3 region: CASNYGLSSYEQYF. Read as DNA, the sequence is TGTGCCAGCAATTACGGCCTCAGCTCCTACGAGCAGTACTTC.